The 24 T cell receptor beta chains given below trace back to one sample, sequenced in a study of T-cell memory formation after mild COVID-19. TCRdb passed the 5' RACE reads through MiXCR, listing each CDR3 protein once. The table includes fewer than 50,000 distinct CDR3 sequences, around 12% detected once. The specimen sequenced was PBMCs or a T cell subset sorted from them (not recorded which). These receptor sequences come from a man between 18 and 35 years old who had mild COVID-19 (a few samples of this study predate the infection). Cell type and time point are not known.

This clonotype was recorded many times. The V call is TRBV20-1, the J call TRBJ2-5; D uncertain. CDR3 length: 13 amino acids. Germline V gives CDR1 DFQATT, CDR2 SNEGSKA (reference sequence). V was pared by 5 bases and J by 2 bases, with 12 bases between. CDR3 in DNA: TGCAGTGCTCTAGGACCAGATCAAGAGACCCAGTACTTC. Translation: CSALGPDQETQYF.

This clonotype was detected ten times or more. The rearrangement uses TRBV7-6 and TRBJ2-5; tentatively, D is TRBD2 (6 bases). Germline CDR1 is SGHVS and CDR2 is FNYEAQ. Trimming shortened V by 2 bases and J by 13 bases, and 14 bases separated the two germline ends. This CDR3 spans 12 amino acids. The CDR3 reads CASSLSAGTPYF. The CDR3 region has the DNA TGTGCCAGCAGCTTATCGGCCGGGACTCCGTACTTC.

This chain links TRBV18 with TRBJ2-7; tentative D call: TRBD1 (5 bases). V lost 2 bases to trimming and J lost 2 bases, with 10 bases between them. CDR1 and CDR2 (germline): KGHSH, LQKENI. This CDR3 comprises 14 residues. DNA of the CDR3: TGTGCCAGCTCACCATCCAGGGTAACCTACGAGCAGTACTTC. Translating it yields CASSPSRVTYEQYF.

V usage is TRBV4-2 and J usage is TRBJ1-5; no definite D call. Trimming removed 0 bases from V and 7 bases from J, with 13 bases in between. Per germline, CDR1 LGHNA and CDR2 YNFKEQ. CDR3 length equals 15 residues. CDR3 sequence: CASSQEAPRAQPQHF. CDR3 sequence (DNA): TGTGCCAGCAGCCAAGAGGCCCCGAGGGCCCAGCCCCAGCATTTT.

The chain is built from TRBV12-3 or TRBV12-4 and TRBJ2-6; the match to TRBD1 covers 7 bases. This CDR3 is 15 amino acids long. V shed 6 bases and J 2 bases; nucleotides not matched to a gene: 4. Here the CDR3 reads CASRQGTAGANVLTF. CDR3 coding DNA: TGTGCCAGCAGGCAAGGGACAGCTGGGGCCAACGTCCTGACTTTC.

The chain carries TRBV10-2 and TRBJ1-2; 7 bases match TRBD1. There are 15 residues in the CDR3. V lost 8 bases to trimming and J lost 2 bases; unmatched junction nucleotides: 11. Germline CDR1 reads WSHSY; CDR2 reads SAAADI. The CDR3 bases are TGCGCCAGCGGCAGGGGGGCATGGGGCAACTATGGCTACACCTTC. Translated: CASGRGAWGNYGYTF.

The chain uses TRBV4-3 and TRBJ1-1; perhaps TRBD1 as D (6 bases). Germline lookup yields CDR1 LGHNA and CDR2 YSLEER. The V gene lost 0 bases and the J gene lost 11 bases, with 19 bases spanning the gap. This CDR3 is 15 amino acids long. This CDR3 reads CASSQDGGWAGVAFF. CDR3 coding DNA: TGCGCCAGCAGCCAAGATGGGGGTTGGGCAGGGGTCGCTTTCTTT.

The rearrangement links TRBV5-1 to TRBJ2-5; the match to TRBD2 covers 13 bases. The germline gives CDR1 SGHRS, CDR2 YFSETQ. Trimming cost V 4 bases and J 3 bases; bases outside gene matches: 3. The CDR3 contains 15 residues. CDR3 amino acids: CASSPGTSGEETQYF. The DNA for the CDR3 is TGCGCCAGCAGCCCGGGGACTAGCGGGGAAGAGACCCAGTACTTC.

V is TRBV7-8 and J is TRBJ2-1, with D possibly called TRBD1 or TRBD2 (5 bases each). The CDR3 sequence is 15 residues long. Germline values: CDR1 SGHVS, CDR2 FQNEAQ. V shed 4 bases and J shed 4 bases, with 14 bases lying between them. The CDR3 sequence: CASSSSGTDYNEQFF. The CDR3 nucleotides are TGTGCCAGCAGCTCCTCCGGGACGGATTACAATGAGCAGTTCTTC.

Written as DNA, the CDR3 is TGTGCCAGCAGCTTAGGCCACACCGGGGAGCTGTTTTTT. Translation gives CASSLGHTGELFF. The chain carries TRBV7-2 and TRBJ2-2; D is unclear. Germline CDR1 SGHTA, CDR2 FQGNSA. Deletions cut 1 base from V and 3 bases from J, with 3 bases between. This CDR3 spans 13 amino acids.

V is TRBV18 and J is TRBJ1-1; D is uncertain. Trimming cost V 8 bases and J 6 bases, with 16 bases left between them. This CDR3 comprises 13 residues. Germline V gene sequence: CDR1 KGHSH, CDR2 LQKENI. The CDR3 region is CASTLTATPEAFF. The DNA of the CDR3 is TGTGCCAGCACATTAACGGCGACCCCTGAAGCTTTCTTT.

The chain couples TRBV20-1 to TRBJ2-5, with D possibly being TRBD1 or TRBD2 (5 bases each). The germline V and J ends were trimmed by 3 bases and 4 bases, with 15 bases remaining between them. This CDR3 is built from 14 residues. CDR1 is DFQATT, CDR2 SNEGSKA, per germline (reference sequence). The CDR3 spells CSARGTFLRETQYF. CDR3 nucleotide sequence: TGCAGTGCTAGGGGGACCTTTTTAAGAGAGACCCAGTACTTC.

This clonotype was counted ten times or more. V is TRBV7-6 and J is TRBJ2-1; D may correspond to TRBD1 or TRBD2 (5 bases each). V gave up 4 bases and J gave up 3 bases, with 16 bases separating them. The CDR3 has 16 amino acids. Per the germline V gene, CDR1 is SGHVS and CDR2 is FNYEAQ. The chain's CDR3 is CASSSLLRDLYNEQFF. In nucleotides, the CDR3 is TGTGCCAGCAGCTCCCTGTTAAGGGACCTCTACAATGAGCAGTTCTTC.

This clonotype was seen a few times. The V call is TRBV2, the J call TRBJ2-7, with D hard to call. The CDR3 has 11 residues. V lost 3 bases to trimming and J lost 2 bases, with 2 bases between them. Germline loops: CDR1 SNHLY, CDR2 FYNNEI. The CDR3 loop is CASSDAYEQYV. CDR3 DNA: TGTGCCAGCAGTGACGCCTACGAGCAGTACGTC.

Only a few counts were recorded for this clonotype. CDR3 DNA: TGCAGTGCTAGAGCTAGCGGGGGTGTCCAAGAGACCCAGTACTTC. This codes for CSARASGGVQETQYF. The chain combines TRBV20-1 with TRBJ2-5; 10 nucleotides line up with TRBD2. The CDR3 contains 15 residues. In germline, CDR1 is DFQATT, CDR2 SNEGSKA (reference sequence). J gave up 1 base and V 1 base, and 3 bases lay outside the gene matches.

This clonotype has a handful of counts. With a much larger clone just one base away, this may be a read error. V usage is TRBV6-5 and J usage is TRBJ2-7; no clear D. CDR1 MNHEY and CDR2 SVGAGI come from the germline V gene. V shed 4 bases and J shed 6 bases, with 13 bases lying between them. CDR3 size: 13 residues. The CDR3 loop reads CASSSCPRSEQYV. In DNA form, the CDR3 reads TGTGCCAGCAGTTCCTGTCCCCGCAGCGAGCAGTACGTC.

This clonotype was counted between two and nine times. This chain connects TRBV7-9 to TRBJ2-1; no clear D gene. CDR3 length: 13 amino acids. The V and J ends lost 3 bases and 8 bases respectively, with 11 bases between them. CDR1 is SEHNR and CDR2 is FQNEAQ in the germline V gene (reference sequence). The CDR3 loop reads CASSFRGVDEQFF. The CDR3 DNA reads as TGTGCCAGCAGCTTCCGTGGGGTAGATGAGCAGTTCTTC.

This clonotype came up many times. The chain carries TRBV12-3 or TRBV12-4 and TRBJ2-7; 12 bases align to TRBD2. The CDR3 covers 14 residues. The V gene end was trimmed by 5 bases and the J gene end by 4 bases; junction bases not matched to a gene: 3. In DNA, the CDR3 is TGTGCCAGCAGTCGTACTAGCGGGAGGTACGAGCAGTACTTC. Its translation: CASSRTSGRYEQYF.

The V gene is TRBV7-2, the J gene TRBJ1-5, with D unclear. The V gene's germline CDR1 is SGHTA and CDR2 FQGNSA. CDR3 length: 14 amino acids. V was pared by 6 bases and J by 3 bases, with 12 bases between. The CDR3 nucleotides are TGTGCCAGCAGTTGGGCGGGATACAATCAGCCCCAGCATTTT. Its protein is CASSWAGYNQPQHF.

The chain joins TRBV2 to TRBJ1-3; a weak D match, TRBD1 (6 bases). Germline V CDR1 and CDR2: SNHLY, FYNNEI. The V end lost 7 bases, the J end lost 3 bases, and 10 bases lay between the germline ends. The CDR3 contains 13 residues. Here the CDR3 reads CASKGVYGNTIYF. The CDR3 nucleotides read TGTGCCAGCAAGGGGGTTTATGGAAACACCATATATTTT.

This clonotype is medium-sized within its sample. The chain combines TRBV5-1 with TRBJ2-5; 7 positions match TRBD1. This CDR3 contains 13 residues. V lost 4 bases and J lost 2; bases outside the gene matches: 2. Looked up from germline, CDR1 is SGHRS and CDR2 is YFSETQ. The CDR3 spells CASSGTAQETQYF. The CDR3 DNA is TGCGCCAGCAGCGGGACAGCGCAAGAGACCCAGTACTTC.

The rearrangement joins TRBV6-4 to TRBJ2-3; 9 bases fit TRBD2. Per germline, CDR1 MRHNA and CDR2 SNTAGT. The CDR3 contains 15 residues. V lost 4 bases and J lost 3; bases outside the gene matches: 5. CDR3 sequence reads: CASSALAGRTDTQYF. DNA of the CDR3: TGTGCCAGCAGTGCCCTAGCGGGGAGGACAGATACGCAGTATTTT.

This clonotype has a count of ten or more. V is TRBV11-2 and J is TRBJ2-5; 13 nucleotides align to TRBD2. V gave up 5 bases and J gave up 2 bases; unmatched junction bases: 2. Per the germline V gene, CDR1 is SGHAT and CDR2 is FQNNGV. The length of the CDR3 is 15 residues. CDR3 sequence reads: CASSPGLAGQETQYF. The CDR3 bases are TGTGCCAGCAGCCCGGGACTAGCGGGGCAAGAGACCCAGTACTTC.

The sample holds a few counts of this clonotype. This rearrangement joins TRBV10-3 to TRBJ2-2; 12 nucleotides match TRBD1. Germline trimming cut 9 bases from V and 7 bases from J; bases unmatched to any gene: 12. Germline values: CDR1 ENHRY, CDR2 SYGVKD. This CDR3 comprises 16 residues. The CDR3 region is CAIGVGQGASSGELFF. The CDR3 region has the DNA TGTGCCATAGGAGTGGGACAGGGGGCTTCAAGCGGGGAGCTGTTTTTT.